This paragraph reports one T cell receptor (beta chain). The sample originates from a study of control samples from healthy donors and cancer patients. The CDR3 spans 16 residues. The germline gives CDR1 LGHNA, CDR2 YSLEER. The germline V and J ends were trimmed by 0 bases and 1 base, with 12 bases remaining between them. Sequencing was performed with immunoSEQ multiplex PCR; in TCRdb, only in-frame clones are kept and a portion is missing. The sample contains about 95,000 clones, around 90% of which appear only once. V gene TRBV4-3 combines with J gene TRBJ1-1, with D unresolved. The origin of this receptor is an older woman in good health. Sequencing was carried out using blood. The DNA of the CDR3 is TGCGCCAGCAGCCAAGATGGGCGGCAAGGGAACACTGAAGCTTTCTTT. It specifies CASSQDGRQGNTEAFF.